Shown below are 25 T cell receptor beta chains from a single sample sequenced in a study of Graves' ophthalmopathy and Graves' hyperthyroidism. RNA transcripts served as template for amplifying TCR beta CDR3 sequences. First-round RT-PCR with HTBI primers preceded a second-round multiplex PCR. TCRdb reprocessed the multiplex PCR reads with MiXCR, giving one entry per CDR3 protein. The top ten clones hold about 10% of a sample with about 480,000 distinct CDR3 sequences, about an eighth of them seen once. Sequenced sample: blood. The receptors were sampled from a woman aged 25 to 39 with Graves' ophthalmopathy.

This clonotype has a count of ten or more. Here the CDR3 DNA reads TGTGCCAGCAGTGAAGGCGACGCCCCCCTTCACGAGACCCAGTACTTC. Translated: CASSEGDAPLHETQYF. V usage is TRBV25-1 and J usage is TRBJ2-5; no definite D call. The CDR3 length is 16 residues. Germline V gene lookup returns CDR1 MGHDK and CDR2 SYGVNS. Trimming stripped 2 bases from V and 5 bases from J, with 18 bases between.

CDR3 sequence (DNA): TGTGCCACCCGCCCGCGGACAGGGGGAAAGACCCAGTACTTC. It translates to CATRPRTGGKTQYF. The rearrangement uses TRBV13 and TRBJ2-5; 10 nucleotides align to TRBD1. The V and J ends lost 10 bases and 6 bases, in that order; junction bases with no gene match: 11. This CDR3 comprises 14 residues. Germline CDR1 is PRHDT and CDR2 is FYEKMQ (reference sequence).

This clonotype was seen ten or more times. The chain links TRBV2 to TRBJ2-7, with TRBD1 as a possible D gene (6 bases). Trimming shortened V by 8 bases and J by 1 base, and 21 bases separated the two germline ends. CDR1 is SNHLY, CDR2 FYNNEI, per germline. There are 16 residues in the CDR3. CDR3: CASGSGTLEESYEQYF. CDR3 coding DNA: TGTGCCAGCGGATCCGGGACACTTGAGGAATCCTACGAGCAGTACTTC.

This clonotype was seen a handful of times. The chain uses TRBV7-6 and TRBJ1-1; D perhaps matches TRBD1 (6 bases). This CDR3 is built from 17 residues. Germline V gene sequence: CDR1 SGHVS, CDR2 FNYEAQ. Trimming took off 1 base at V and 4 bases at J, with 19 bases between the two ends. The CDR3 bases are TGTGCCAGCAGCTTAGATAACTTGGCAGGGGCCGGCACTGAAGCTTTCTTT. It yields the protein CASSLDNLAGAGTEAFF.

This clonotype has ten or more counts. CDR3 residues: CASSVKVDRAQDYSNQPQHF. Written as DNA, the CDR3 is TGTGCCAGCAGTGTAAAAGTGGACAGGGCTCAAGACTATAGCAATCAGCCCCAGCATTTT. The chain employs TRBV6-4 and TRBJ1-5; 8 bases line up with TRBD1. The V gene's germline CDR1 is MRHNA and CDR2 SNTAGT. This CDR3 comprises 20 residues. Losses at the gene ends were 4 bases for V and 0 bases for J; bases not matched to a gene: 17.

This clonotype was counted between two and nine times. The chain combines TRBV5-1 with TRBJ2-5; D assignment may be TRBD1 or TRBD2 (5 bases each). This CDR3 spans 16 amino acids. The V gene's germline CDR1 is SGHRS and CDR2 YFSETQ. Trimming removed 1 base at V and 1 base at J, with 14 bases between. This CDR3 reads CASSLRGGMRQETQYF. CDR3 coding DNA: TGCGCCAGCAGCTTGCGGGGCGGAATGCGCCAAGAGACCCAGTACTTC. Using reference TRBV5-1 and TRBJ2-5 for the parts outside the CDR3, the full variable domain is KAGVTQTPRYLIKTRGQQVTLSCSPISGHRSVSWYQQTPGQGLQFLFEYFSETQRNKGNFPGRFSGRQFSNSRSEMNVSTLELGDSALYLCASSLRGGMRQETQYFGPGTRLLVL.

This clonotype has at least ten counts. The CDR3, as DNA: TGCAGCGTTGAAGATCATAGCAGGGAAACTAACTATGGCTACACCTTC. Protein product: CSVEDHSRETNYGYTF. The gene calls are TRBV29-1 and TRBJ1-2; possible D gene TRBD1, 5 bases. V was clipped by 0 bases and J by 0 bases, with 14 bases between them. CDR1 is SQVTM, CDR2 ANQGSEA, per germline. The CDR3 is 16 residues long.

Only one count was recorded for this clonotype. The gene calls are TRBV9 and TRBJ2-2, with no clear D. This CDR3 has 14 amino acids. Germline CDR1 SGDLS, CDR2 YYNGEE. Trimming took off 4 bases at V and 6 bases at J, with 13 bases between the two ends. This CDR3 is CASSLQKAPGELFF. The CDR3 bases are TGTGCCAGCAGCCTCCAGAAAGCCCCCGGGGAGCTGTTTTTT. Complete variable domain (other parts from reference TRBV9 and TRBJ2-2): DSGVTQTPKHLITATGQRVTLRCSPRSGDLSVYWYQQSLDQGLQFLIQYYNGEERAKGNILERFSAQQFPDLHSELNLSSLELGDSALYFCASSLQKAPGELFFGEGSRLTVL.

This clonotype has at least ten counts. The CDR3 loop is CATSDLREQGDADTQYF. The CDR3 coding sequence is TGTGCCACCAGTGATTTGCGGGAACAGGGTGATGCAGATACGCAGTATTTT. The rearrangement joins TRBV24-1 to TRBJ2-3; D perhaps matches TRBD1 (6 bases). The CDR3 extends over 17 amino acids. Germline values: CDR1 KGHDR, CDR2 SFDVKD. Trimming stripped 0 bases from V and 4 bases from J, with 16 bases between.

This clonotype was found many times. V usage is TRBV20-1 and J usage is TRBJ2-7; D is perhaps TRBD1 (5 bases). This CDR3 region has 14 residues. Germline lookup yields CDR1 DFQATT and CDR2 SNEGSKA (reference sequence). Deletions cut 3 bases from V and 0 bases from J, with 12 bases between. The chain's CDR3 is CSASLGVFSYEQYF. The CDR3 DNA reads TGCAGTGCTAGTTTAGGGGTTTTCTCCTACGAGCAGTACTTC.

This clonotype has a count of ten or more. The V call is TRBV6-1, the J call TRBJ2-7; 9 bases fit TRBD2. Per germline, CDR1 MNHNS and CDR2 SASEGT. The CDR3 runs 15 residues. The ends lost 1 base at V and 3 bases at J; junction bases unmatched: 4. In DNA form, the CDR3 reads TGTGCCAGCAGTGAAGGGCGGGGGGGCCGCTACGAGCAGTACTTC. Protein sequence: CASSEGRGGRYEQYF.

The CDR3 nucleotides read TGTGCCAGCTCACCCTCTCCTAGCAATTCACCCCTCCACTTT. Translation: CASSPSPSNSPLHF. The chain combines TRBV18 with TRBJ1-6; D unclear. Per the germline V gene, CDR1 is KGHSH and CDR2 is LQKENI. Trimming stripped 3 bases from V and 7 bases from J, with 10 bases between. There are 14 residues in the CDR3.

Ten or more counts support this clonotype. This chain uses TRBV12-3 or TRBV12-4 with TRBJ2-4, with 8 bases lining up with TRBD2. V trimming: 6 bases; J trimming: 1 base; junction bases outside the gene matches: 8. The CDR3 runs to 16 residues. CDR3 loop: CASSLPSGSAKNIQYF. The CDR3 DNA sequence: TGTGCCAGCAGCCTCCCGAGCGGGAGCGCCAAAAACATTCAGTACTTC.

This clonotype turned up a few times. The chain combines TRBV7-9 with TRBJ2-7, with TRBD1 as a possible D gene (6 bases). Trimming stripped 6 bases from V and 2 bases from J, with 14 bases between. Germline CDR1 is SEHNR and CDR2 is FQNEAQ (reference sequence). This CDR3 is built from 14 residues. CDR3 nucleotide sequence: TGTGCCAGCAGGCCTCAGGGGACCCCCTACGAGCAGTACTTC. This gives the protein CASRPQGTPYEQYF.

This clonotype appeared many times. The chain employs TRBV10-2 and TRBJ1-1; D not resolved. This CDR3 comprises 13 residues. The V and J ends lost 5 bases and 4 bases respectively, with 11 bases between them. Per germline, CDR1 WSHSY and CDR2 SAAADI. The DNA for the CDR3 is TGCGCCAGCAGTCCCTCTGAGAGCACTGAAGCTTTCTTT. Translating gives CASSPSESTEAFF.

This clonotype was counted only a few times. The chain has TRBV20-1 and TRBJ2-5; 11 bases map to TRBD2. With 1 base clipped from V and 5 bases from J, the junction kept 12 bases outside the gene matches. This CDR3 region has 17 residues. Germline V gene lookup returns CDR1 DFQATT and CDR2 SNEGSKA (reference sequence). The CDR3 sequence: CSARGYSGLAGSETQYF. For the CDR3, the DNA is TGCAGTGCTAGAGGCTATTCCGGACTAGCGGGCTCGGAGACCCAGTACTTC.

There are a few counts of this clonotype. This chain uses TRBV18 with TRBJ2-6; possible D gene TRBD2, 6 bases. Germline values: CDR1 KGHSH, CDR2 LQKENI. V was clipped by 3 bases and J by 0 bases, with 9 bases between them. CDR3 length equals 16 residues. CDR3 in amino acids: CASSPGTGSGANVLTF. CDR3 DNA sequence: TGTGCCAGCTCACCTGGGACTGGCTCTGGGGCCAACGTCCTGACTTTC.

This clonotype was observed at least ten times. This chain connects TRBV11-3 to TRBJ2-5; D gene unclear. This CDR3 has 12 amino acids. V was pared by 1 base and J by 5 bases, with 5 bases between. Per germline, CDR1 SGHNT and CDR2 YENEEA. This CDR3 reads CASSLVPETQYF. The CDR3 DNA is TGTGCCAGCAGCTTAGTACCTGAGACCCAGTACTTC.

This clonotype was detected many times. This rearrangement joins TRBV2 to TRBJ2-6, with D possibly being TRBD2 (5 bases). Germline-derived CDR1 and CDR2 are SNHLY and FYNNEI. V dropped 4 bases and J dropped 2 bases, with 9 bases sitting between them. This CDR3 is built from 15 residues. CDR3 coding DNA: TGTGCCAGCAGTGGGATCGGGGCTGGGGCCAACGTCCTGACTTTC. It codes for CASSGIGAGANVLTF.

This clonotype was seen repeatedly, ten times or more. This sequence joins TRBV29-1 and TRBJ2-7, with 7 bases matching TRBD1. The junction had 10 bases not matched to a gene; V was cut back by 3 bases and J by 5 bases. Germline loops: CDR1 SQVTM, CDR2 ANQGSEA. The CDR3 has 14 amino acids. CDR3 sequence reads: CSVDRAGGRNEQYF. CDR3 coding DNA: TGCAGCGTTGATAGGGCAGGGGGAAGGAACGAGCAGTACTTC.

This clonotype was picked up many times. The rearrangement uses TRBV28 and TRBJ1-1; D ambiguous. CDR1 is MDHEN, CDR2 SYDVKM, per germline. This CDR3 spans 14 amino acids. The ends were cut back, 3 bases at V and 1 base at J, with 9 bases in the middle. The CDR3 spells CASSFPGRNTEAFF. In DNA, the CDR3 is TGTGCCAGCAGTTTTCCTGGACGGAACACTGAAGCTTTCTTT.

There are many counts of this clonotype. This chain joins TRBV24-1 and TRBJ2-7, with 9 bases matching TRBD1. CDR3 length: 18 amino acids. V shed 4 bases and J 0 bases; nucleotides not matched to a gene: 12. The V gene's germline CDR1 is KGHDR and CDR2 SFDVKD. The CDR3 loop is CATSDRSTRQGGSYEQYF. The CDR3 DNA reads as TGTGCCACCAGTGACCGATCTACAAGACAGGGGGGCTCCTACGAGCAGTACTTC.

This rearrangement joins TRBV10-2 to TRBJ2-5; D is uncertain. The V end lost 4 bases, the J end lost 3 bases, and 12 bases lay between the germline ends. The CDR3 extends over 14 amino acids. CDR1 WSHSY and CDR2 SAAADI come from the germline V gene. The CDR3 coding sequence is TGCGCCAGCAGTGTCTGGCGGACCGAAGAGACCCAGTACTTC. Protein product: CASSVWRTEETQYF.

This clonotype was observed at least ten times. This sequence joins TRBV24-1 and TRBJ2-5, with 8 bases identical to TRBD2. CDR3 size: 14 residues. J was trimmed by 4 bases and V by 10 bases; bases with no gene match: 10. The germline gives CDR1 KGHDR, CDR2 SFDVKD. The CDR3 nucleotides are TGTGCCACAAGACAGCGGGGGATCCCAGAGACCCAGTACTTC. This codes for CATRQRGIPETQYF.

There are many counts of this clonotype. The chain has TRBV6-5 and TRBJ2-5; D call uncertain. CDR1 MNHEY and CDR2 SVGAGI come from the germline V gene. The CDR3 has 14 residues. The germline V and J ends were trimmed by 6 bases and 1 base, with 12 bases remaining between them. CDR3 region: CASRHSGPQETQYF. The CDR3 DNA reads TGTGCCAGCAGGCACTCGGGCCCCCAAGAGACCCAGTACTTC.